One T cell receptor (beta chain) is described in this entry. The antigen is undetermined. TCRdb's copy holds only in-frame clones and misses some; the assay was immunoSEQ multiplex PCR. The repertoire holds 6,000 to 8,500 clones, with approximately 62% as singletons. These data are taken from a study of neoadjuvant anti-PD-1 for oral cavity cancer. Study background: Before surgery, most patients got three to four biweekly 3 mg/kg nivolumab doses. Study-level points and caveats: PBMC Gini-index clonality exceeded responders' in non-responders post-nivolumab.

Germline V lookup: CDR1 SGHDN, CDR2 FVKESK. The V gene end was trimmed by 4 bases and the J gene end by 8 bases; junction bases not matched to a gene: 15. This CDR3 has 16 amino acids. Sample time point: after neoadjuvant nivolumab, at surgical resection. These oral cavity squamous cell carcinomas were HPV-negative and locally advanced. Material: PBMCs, obtained after nivolumab (anti-PD-1) treatment. The V call is TRBV14, the J call TRBJ1-2; 8 nucleotides align to TRBD1. The source of this sequence is a person between 40 and 79 years old with oral cavity squamous cell carcinoma. The CDR3 protein is CASSLSRTGTGRGYTF. In DNA form, the CDR3 reads TGTGCCAGCAGCCTTTCACGTACCGGGACAGGTCGAGGCTACACCTTC.